This T cell receptor (beta chain) was documented in a study of T cell repertoires in cytomegalovirus infection. Study summary: Selection of CMV epitopes for the study included recently identified HLA-C-restricted and well-studied HLA-B-restricted ones. From public TCR beta signatures came an indication of both CMV infection and matching HLA type.

TCRdb re-analysed the reads in MiXCR, keeping a single row per CDR3 protein. The sample comprises approximately 120,000 distinct CDR3 sequences, more than 30% of which are singletons, and roughly 50% rests with the top ten. About this clonotype: Its antigen remains unidentified.

CDR3 size: 16 residues. The germline V gene encodes CDR1 SGHDN and CDR2 FVKESK. Trimming stripped 4 bases from V and 2 bases from J, with 15 bases between. Findings and caveats of the study: Clonotypes of TCR beta that were HLA-C-restricted and CMV-specific dominated the ex vivo response. Using cumulative public TCR beta family frequency, the authors identified those who carried CMV together with the relevant HLA.

The receptor was isolated from a human donor in good health (CMV status not recorded). Some clones in this sample may be carry-over from other donors' samples. The chain links TRBV14 to TRBJ2-1, with a weak D call TRBD1 (6 bases). This sample comprised CD8+ T cells from cultured PBMCs, obtained from culture after CMV antigen stimulation. The CDR3 nucleotides are TGTGCCAGCAGCCCTATCACGGGACACCCCTACAATGAGCAGTTCTTC. Protein sequence: CASSPITGHPYNEQFF.